This is a list of T cell receptor beta chains from one sample in a study of response to subunit inactivated influenza vaccine. TCRdb reprocessed the RT-PCR reads with MiXCR, giving one entry per CDR3 protein. The data hold 550,000 to 800,000 distinct CDR3 sequences, with approximately 14% observed a single time. This specimen was PBMCs from blood, taken roughly 12 days after vaccination. The origin of the receptors is a man in his forties or fifties who received an inactivated influenza vaccine. CDR3s include the opening cysteine and the closing phenylalanine or tryptophan. The D gene is left open where the match is weak. The listing skips clone size in some rows; elsewhere it reads once, few, many or a size class.

TRBV5-1,13,TRBJ2-2,-,-,TGCGCCAGCAGCGTTAGAGGGGCCGGGGAGCTGTTTTTT,CASSVRGAGELFF
TRBV6-1,15,TRBJ2-5,-,few,TGTGCCAGCACATGGGTAGGGCAGTACCAAGAGACCCAGTACTTC,CASTWVGQYQETQYF
TRBV27,13,TRBJ1-1,-,-,TGTGCCAGCAGTTTAGGGATGAACACTGAAGCTTCCTTT,CASSLGMNTEASF
TRBV5-1,15,TRBJ2-1,-,many,TGCGCCAGCAGCTTTGACTACAGCCCAAACAATGAGCAGTTCTTC,CASSFDYSPNNEQFF
TRBV10-3,14,TRBJ1-4,TRBD1,few,TGTGCCATCGGGGGAGGAGGGGGCAATGAAAAACTGTTTTTT,CAIGGGGGNEKLFF
TRBV24-1,17,TRBJ2-3,TRBD2,few,TGTGCCACCAGTGAGTTACTAGCGGGGGGGAGCACAGATACGCAGTATTTT,CATSELLAGGSTDTQYF
TRBV6-5,14,TRBJ2-5,-,few,TGTGCCAGCAGTTACGACAATTCTAGGGTGACCCAGTACTTC,CASSYDNSRVTQYF
TRBV15,14,TRBJ2-2,-,-,TGTGCCACCAGCATAAACAGGAACACCGGGGAGCTGTTTTTT,CATSINRNTGELFF
TRBV12-3/TRBV12-4,15,TRBJ1-1,-,-,TGTGCCAGCAGTCCGCGGGTTGGGATGAACACTGAAGCTTTCTTT,CASSPRVGMNTEAFF
TRBV5-1,15,TRBJ2-2,-,-,TGCGCCAGCAGACCCACTTCCCCGAACACCGGGGAGCTGTTTTTT,CASRPTSPNTGELFF
TRBV12-3/TRBV12-4,15,TRBJ1-1,-,-,TGTGCCAGCAGTTTAGGCGGCAGAACGAACACTGAAGCTTTCTTT,CASSLGGRTNTEAFF
TRBV6-1,15,TRBJ2-2,TRBD2,-,TGTGCCAGCAGAACTAGCGGGATCAACACCGGGGAGCTGTTTTTT,CASRTSGINTGELFF
TRBV12-3/TRBV12-4,15,TRBJ1-2,TRBD1,many,TGTGCCAGCAGTTCCCGGACAGGATTCAACTATGGCTACACCTTC,CASSSRTGFNYGYTF
TRBV12-3/TRBV12-4,17,TRBJ2-2,-,few,TGTGCCAGCAGTTTATCGGCAGGGTGGTGGAACACCGGGGAGCTGTTTTTT,CASSLSAGWWNTGELFF
TRBV3-1,15,TRBJ1-2,-,few,TGTGCCAGCAGCCAAGGGCAGCTATCTAACTATGGCTACACCTTC,CASSQGQLSNYGYTF
TRBV6-5,13,TRBJ1-2,TRBD1,few,TGTGCCAGCAGTTCCGGGACAGACTATGGCTACACCTTC,CASSSGTDYGYTF
TRBV11-2,14,TRBJ2-7,-,few,TGTGCCAGCAGCTTTCTAGCGAGGCCCTACGAGCAGTACTTC,CASSFLARPYEQYF
TRBV20-1,14,TRBJ2-3,-,-,TGCAGTGCTAGTCGACAAGCTAGCACAGATACGCAGTATTTT,CSASRQASTDTQYF
TRBV27,15,TRBJ2-2,-,-,TGTGCCAGCAGTTGGGGGACAAAGTTAACCGGGGAGCTGTTTTTT,CASSWGTKLTGELFF
TRBV28,14,TRBJ1-1,TRBD1,-,TGTGCCAGCAGTTTAGGGGACAGGACTTCTGAAGCTTTCTTT,CASSLGDRTSEAFF
TRBV19,14,TRBJ1-2,-,-,TGTGCCAGTAGTACAGGTACAAGCAACGGTGGCTACACCTTC,CASSTGTSNGGYTF
TRBV15,15,TRBJ1-2,TRBD1,few,TGTGCCACCAGCGGAGACAGGGAAACCTGGGGTGGCTACACCTTC,CATSGDRETWGGYTF
TRBV5-1,15,TRBJ2-7,-,few,TGCGCCAGCAGCTCTACAGGGATCCCCTCCTACGAGCAGTACTTC,CASSSTGIPSYEQYF
TRBV11-1,19,TRBJ2-4,-,many,TGTGCCAGCAGCCCAGCGATCAATTCACAGGGAAGGGCCAAAAACATTCAGTACTTC,CASSPAINSQGRAKNIQYF
TRBV20-1,14,TRBJ2-7,-,-,TGCAGTGCTAGTAAAGGTGGCTTAGTAAACGAGCAGTACTTC,CSASKGGLVNEQYF
TRBV9,16,TRBJ2-1,TRBD2,once,TGTGCCAGCAGCCCCCGGGGGGACGGGTTATACAATGAGCAGTTCTTC,CASSPRGDGLYNEQFF
TRBV20-1,16,TRBJ2-7,-,-,TGCAGTGCTAGAGATCGGCAGGGTGTAAGGTCCTACGAGCAGTACTTC,CSARDRQGVRSYEQYF
TRBV7-2,15,TRBJ2-7,TRBD1,-,TGTGCCAGTAGACATGGGGCAGGGGGTGCGAACGAGCAGTACTTC,CASRHGAGGANEQYF
TRBV12-3/TRBV12-4,15,TRBJ2-3,-,-,TGTGCCAGCAGTTTAATACCAACTAGCACAGATACGCAGTATTTT,CASSLIPTSTDTQYF
TRBV30,13,TRBJ1-1,TRBD1,few,TGTGCCTGGAGTGCAGGGACAGACACTGAAGCTTTCTTT,CAWSAGTDTEAFF
TRBV9,15,TRBJ2-4,-,-,TGTGCCAGCAGCGCCAGGGAGTCACCCAAAAACATTCAGTACTTC,CASSARESPKNIQYF
TRBV6-2/TRBV6-3,15,TRBJ1-5,-,few,TGTGCCAGCAGTTACGGCCAGTCTAGCAATCAGCCCCAGCATTTT,CASSYGQSSNQPQHF
TRBV4-3,17,TRBJ2-3,TRBD2,few,TGCGCCAGCAGCCATCGGGGACTAGCGGGAGCTTCAGATACGCAGTATTTT,CASSHRGLAGASDTQYF
TRBV6-2/TRBV6-3,15,TRBJ2-5,TRBD2,-,TGTGCCAGCAGTTACGGGACTAGCGGCTCGGAGACCCAGTACTTC,CASSYGTSGSETQYF
TRBV29-1,15,TRBJ2-3,TRBD2,many,TGCAGCGTTGACCACTTCGGACTAGCGGGAGATACGCAGTATTTT,CSVDHFGLAGDTQYF
TRBV20-1,12,TRBJ2-5,TRBD2,-,TGCAGGGGATCTAGCGGTCCCAAGACCCAGTACTTC,CRGSSGPKTQYF
TRBV5-1,13,TRBJ2-7,-,-,TGCGCCAGCAGCTTGGGGGACATCGCAGGGCAGTACTTC,CASSLGDIAGQYF
TRBV29-1,13,TRBJ2-7,-,-,TGCAGCGTGAGTTTCGGAGGCGTGGACGAGCAGTACTTC,CSVSFGGVDEQYF
TRBV28,12,TRBJ1-2,-,few,TGTGCCAGCAGTGGACAGCCCTATGGCTACACCTTC,CASSGQPYGYTF
TRBV12-3/TRBV12-4,16,TRBJ2-2,-,once,TGTGCCAGCAGTCCTAGGGGGGCCTGGAACACCGGGGAGCTGTTTTTT,CASSPRGAWNTGELFF
TRBV4-2,14,TRBJ1-1,-,few,TGTGCCAGCAGCCGCCCTGGAAGGGGGACTGAAGCTTTCTTT,CASSRPGRGTEAFF
TRBV19,16,TRBJ2-2,TRBD2,few,TGTGCCAGTACTAGGACTAGCGGGAGAGTCGCCGGGGAGCTGTTTTTT,CASTRTSGRVAGELFF
TRBV7-9,14,TRBJ2-1,TRBD2,-,TGTGCCAGCAGCCAAGCGGGAATCCACAATGAGCAGTTCTTC,CASSQAGIHNEQFF
TRBV7-3,15,TRBJ1-2,-,few,TGTGCCAGCAGCCCCCACGGGGGTTCTAACTATGGCTACACCTTC,CASSPHGGSNYGYTF
TRBV7-8,16,TRBJ2-3,TRBD2,few,TGTGCCAGCAGCTTAACGTCTAGCGGGAAAACAGATACGCAGTATTTT,CASSLTSSGKTDTQYF